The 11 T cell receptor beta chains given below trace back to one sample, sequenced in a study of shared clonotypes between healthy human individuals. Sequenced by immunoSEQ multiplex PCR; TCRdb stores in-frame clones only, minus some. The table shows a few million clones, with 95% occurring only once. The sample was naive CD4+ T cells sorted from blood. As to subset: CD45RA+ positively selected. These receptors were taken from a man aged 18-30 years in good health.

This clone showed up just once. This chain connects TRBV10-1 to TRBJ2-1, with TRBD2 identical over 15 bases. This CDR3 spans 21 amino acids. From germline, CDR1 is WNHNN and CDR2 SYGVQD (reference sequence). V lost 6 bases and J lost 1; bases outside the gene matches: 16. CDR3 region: CASSAGSGLAGGFGSYNEQFF. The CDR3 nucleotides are TGCGCCAGCAGCGCTGGCTCCGGACTAGCGGGAGGGTTTGGGTCCTACAATGAGCAGTTCTTC.

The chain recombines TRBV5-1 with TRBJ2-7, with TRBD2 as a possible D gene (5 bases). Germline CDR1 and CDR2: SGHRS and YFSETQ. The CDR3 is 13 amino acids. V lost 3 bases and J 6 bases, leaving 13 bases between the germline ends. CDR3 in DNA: TGCGCCAGCAGCTCCCAATTGGCGGGCGAGCAGTACTTC. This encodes CASSSQLAGEQYF.

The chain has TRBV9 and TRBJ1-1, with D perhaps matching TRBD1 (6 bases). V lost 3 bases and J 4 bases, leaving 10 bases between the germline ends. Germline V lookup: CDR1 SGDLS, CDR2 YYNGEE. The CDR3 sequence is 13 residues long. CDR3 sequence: CASSEGGGTEAFF. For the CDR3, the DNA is TGTGCCAGCAGCGAGGGAGGGGGCACTGAAGCTTTCTTT.

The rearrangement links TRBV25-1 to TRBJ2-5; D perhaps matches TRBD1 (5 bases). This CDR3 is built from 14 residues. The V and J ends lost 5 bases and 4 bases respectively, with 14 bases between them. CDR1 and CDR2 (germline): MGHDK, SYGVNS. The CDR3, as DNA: TGTGCCAGCAGTAAGTCCGCAGGGCGAGAGACCCAGTACTTC. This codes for CASSKSAGRETQYF. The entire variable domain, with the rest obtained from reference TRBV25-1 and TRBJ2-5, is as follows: EADIYQTPRYLVIGTGKKITLECSQTMGHDKMYWYQQDPGMELHLIHYSYGVNSTEKGDLSSESTVSRIRTEHFPLTLESARPSHTSQYLCASSKSAGRETQYFGPGTRLLVL.

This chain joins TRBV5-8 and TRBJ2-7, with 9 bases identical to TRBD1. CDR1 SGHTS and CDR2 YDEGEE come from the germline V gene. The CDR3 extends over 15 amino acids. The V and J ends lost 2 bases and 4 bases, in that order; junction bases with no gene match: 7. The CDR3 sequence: CASSFGDRVLYEQYF. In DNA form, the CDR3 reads TGTGCCAGCAGCTTCGGGGACAGGGTACTTTACGAGCAGTACTTC.

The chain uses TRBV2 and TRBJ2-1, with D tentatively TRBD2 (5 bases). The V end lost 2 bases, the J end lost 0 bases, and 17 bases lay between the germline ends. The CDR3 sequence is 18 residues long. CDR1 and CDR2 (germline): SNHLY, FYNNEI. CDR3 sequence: CASSELAGARSSYNEQFF. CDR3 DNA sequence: TGTGCCAGCAGTGAACTGGCGGGTGCTAGGAGCTCCTACAATGAGCAGTTCTTC.

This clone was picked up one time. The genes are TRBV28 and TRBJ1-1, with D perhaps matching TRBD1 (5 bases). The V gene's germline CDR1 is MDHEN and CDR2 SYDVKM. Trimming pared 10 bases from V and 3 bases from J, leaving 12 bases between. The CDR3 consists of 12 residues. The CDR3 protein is CAIWDGYTEAFF. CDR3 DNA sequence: TGTGCCATATGGGACGGATACACTGAAGCTTTCTTT.

CDR3 DNA sequence: TGTGCCACCAGCAGAGAAGGGGGCAGGGGTGAAAAACTGTTTTTT. It yields the protein CATSREGGRGEKLFF. The chain links TRBV15 to TRBJ1-4; TRBD1 agrees at 7 bases. Germline V CDR1 and CDR2: LNHNV, YYDKDF (reference sequence). The CDR3 has 15 residues. With 0 bases clipped from V and 7 bases from J, the junction kept 5 bases outside the gene matches.

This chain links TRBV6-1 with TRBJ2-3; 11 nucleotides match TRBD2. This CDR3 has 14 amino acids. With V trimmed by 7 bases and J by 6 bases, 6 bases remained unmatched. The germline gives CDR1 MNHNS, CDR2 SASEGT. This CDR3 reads CASTIGTSGDTQYF. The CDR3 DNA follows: TGTGCCAGCACCATAGGGACTAGCGGCGATACGCAGTATTTT.

CDR3 amino acids: CASSQGPGGSETQYF. Here the CDR3 DNA reads TGCGCCAGCAGCCAAGGTCCAGGGGGTAGCGAGACCCAGTACTTC. The V gene is TRBV4-1, the J gene TRBJ2-5; 7 positions match TRBD1. This CDR3 has 15 amino acids. Germline values: CDR1 MGHRA, CDR2 YSYEKL. Germline trimming cut 1 base from V and 5 bases from J; bases unmatched to any gene: 7.

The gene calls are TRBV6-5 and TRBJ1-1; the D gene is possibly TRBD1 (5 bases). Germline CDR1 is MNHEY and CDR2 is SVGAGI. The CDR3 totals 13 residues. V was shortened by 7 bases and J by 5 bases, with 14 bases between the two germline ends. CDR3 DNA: TGTGCCAGCACCCCCCTCGGGGGTACTGAAGCTTTCTTT. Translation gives CASTPLGGTEAFF.